This T cell receptor (beta chain) comes out of a study of T cells in Graves' hyperthyroidism and ophthalmopathy. Disease duration under 2 months; hyperthyroidism patients were aged 18 to 65. The PBMCs were taken from 10 ml of fresh peripheral blood. Germline values: CDR1 SGDLS, CDR2 YYNGEE. The germline V and J ends were trimmed by 4 bases and 1 base, with 8 bases remaining between them. The CDR3 length is 13 residues. This clonotype was seen many times. The investigators amplified TCR beta CDR3 regions from RNA transcripts. Using the HTBI primer set, a first-round RT-PCR was run on the TCR CDR3. In TCRdb, the multiplex PCR reads were re-called with MiXCR into one record per CDR3 protein. The repertoire includes hundreds of thousands of distinct CDR3 sequences, approximately 15% of them detected once, and 20% to 25% sits in the top ten.

The receptor comes from a woman aged 25 to 45 with Graves' hyperthyroidism. The V and J genes are TRBV9 and TRBJ1-1; D is unclear. Sequencing was carried out using blood. Here the CDR3 reads CASSSRQNTEAFF. CDR3 in DNA: TGTGCCAGCAGCAGTCGACAGAACACTGAAGCTTTCTTT.